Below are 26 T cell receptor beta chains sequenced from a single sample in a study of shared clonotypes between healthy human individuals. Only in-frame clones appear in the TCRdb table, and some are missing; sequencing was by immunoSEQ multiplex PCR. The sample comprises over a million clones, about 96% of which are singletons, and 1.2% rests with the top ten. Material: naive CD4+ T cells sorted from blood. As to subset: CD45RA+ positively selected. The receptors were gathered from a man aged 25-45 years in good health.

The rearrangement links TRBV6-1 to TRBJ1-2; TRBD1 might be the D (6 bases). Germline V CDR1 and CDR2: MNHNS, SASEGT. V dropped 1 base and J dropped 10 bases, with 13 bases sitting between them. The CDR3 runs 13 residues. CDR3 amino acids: CASSEVLRGFYTF. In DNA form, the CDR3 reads TGTGCCAGCAGTGAAGTTCTCAGGGGCTTCTACACCTTC.

The CDR3 DNA sequence: TGTGCCAGCAGCGGCTCTAACACCGGGGAGCTGTTTTTT. This encodes CASSGSNTGELFF. The chain is built from TRBV7-2 and TRBJ2-2; D not certain. V shed 5 bases and J shed 2 bases, with 6 bases lying between them. Looked up from germline, CDR1 is SGHTA and CDR2 is FQGNSA. The CDR3 spans 13 residues.

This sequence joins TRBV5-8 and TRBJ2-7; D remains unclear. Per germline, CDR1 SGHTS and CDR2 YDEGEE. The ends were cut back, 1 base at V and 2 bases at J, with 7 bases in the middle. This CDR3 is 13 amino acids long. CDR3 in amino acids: CASSLPVPYEQYF. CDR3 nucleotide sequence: TGTGCCAGCAGCTTGCCAGTTCCCTACGAGCAGTACTTC.

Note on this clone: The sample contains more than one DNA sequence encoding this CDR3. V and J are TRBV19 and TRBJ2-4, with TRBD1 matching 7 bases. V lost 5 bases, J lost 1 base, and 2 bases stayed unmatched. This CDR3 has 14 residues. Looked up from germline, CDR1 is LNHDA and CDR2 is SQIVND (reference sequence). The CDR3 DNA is TGTGCCAGTAGTTCACAGGGGGCCAAAAACATTCAGTACTTC. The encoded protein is CASSSQGAKNIQYF.

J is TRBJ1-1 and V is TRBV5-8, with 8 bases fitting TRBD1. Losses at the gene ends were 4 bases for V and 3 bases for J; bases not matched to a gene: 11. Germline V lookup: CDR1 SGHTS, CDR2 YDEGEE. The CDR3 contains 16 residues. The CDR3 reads CASSTPDRAWYTEAFF. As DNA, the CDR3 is TGTGCCAGCAGCACCCCGGACAGGGCGTGGTACACTGAAGCTTTCTTT.

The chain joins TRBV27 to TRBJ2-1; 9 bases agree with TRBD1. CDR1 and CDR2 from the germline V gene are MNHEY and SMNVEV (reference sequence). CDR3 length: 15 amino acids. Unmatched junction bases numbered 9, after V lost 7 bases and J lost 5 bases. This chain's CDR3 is CASTLGQGTHNEQFF. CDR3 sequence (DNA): TGTGCCAGCACCCTAGGACAGGGGACGCACAATGAGCAGTTCTTC.

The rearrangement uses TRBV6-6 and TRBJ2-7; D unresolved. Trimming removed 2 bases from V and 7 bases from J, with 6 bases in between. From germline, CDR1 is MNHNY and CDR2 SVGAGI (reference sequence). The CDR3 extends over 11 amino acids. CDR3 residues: CASSYAGEQYF. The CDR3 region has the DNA TGTGCCAGCAGTTACGCCGGTGAGCAGTACTTC.

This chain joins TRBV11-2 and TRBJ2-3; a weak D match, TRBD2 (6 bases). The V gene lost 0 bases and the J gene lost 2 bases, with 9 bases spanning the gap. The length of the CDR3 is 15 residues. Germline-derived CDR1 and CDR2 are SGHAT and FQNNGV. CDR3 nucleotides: TGTGCCAGCAGCTTAGAGGGAGGCCCCACAGATACGCAGTATTTT. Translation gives CASSLEGGPTDTQYF.

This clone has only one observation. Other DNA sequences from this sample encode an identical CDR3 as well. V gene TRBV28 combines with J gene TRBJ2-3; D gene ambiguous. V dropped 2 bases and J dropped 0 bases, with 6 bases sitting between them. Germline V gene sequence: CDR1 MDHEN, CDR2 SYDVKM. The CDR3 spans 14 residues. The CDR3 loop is CASSLAASTDTQYF. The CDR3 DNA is TGTGCCAGCAGTTTAGCGGCCAGCACAGATACGCAGTATTTT. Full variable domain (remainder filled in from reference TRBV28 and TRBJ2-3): DVKVTQSSRYLVKRTGEKVFLECVQDMDHENMFWYRQDPGLGLRLIYFSYDVKMKEKGDIPEGYSVSREKKERFSLILESASTNQTSMYLCASSLAASTDTQYFGPGTRLTVL.

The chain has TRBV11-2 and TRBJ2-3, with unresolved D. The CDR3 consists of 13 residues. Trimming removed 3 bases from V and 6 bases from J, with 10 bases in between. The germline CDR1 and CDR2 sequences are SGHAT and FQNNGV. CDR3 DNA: TGTGCCAGCAGCTTCCTTCAGTGGGATACGCAGTATTTT. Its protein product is CASSFLQWDTQYF.

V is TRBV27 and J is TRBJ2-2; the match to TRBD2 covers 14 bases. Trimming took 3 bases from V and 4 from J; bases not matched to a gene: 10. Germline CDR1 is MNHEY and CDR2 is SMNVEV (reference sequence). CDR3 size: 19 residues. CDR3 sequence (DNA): TGTGCCAGCAGTTTCTTTCCTCCGGGACTAGCGGGAGCCACCGGGGAGCTGTTTTTT. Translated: CASSFFPPGLAGATGELFF.

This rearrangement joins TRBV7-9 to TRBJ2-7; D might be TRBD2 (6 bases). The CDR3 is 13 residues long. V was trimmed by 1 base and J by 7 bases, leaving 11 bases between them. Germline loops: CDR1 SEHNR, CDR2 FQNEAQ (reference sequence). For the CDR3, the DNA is TGTGCCAGCAGCTTAGGGTGGCGGGGTGAGCAGTACTTC. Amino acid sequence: CASSLGWRGEQYF. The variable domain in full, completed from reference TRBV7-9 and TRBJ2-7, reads DTGVSQNPRHKITKRGQNVTFRCDPISEHNRLYWYRQTLGQGPEFLTYFQNEAQLEKSRLLSDRFSAERPKGSFSTLEIQRTEQGDSAMYLCASSLGWRGEQYFGPGTRLTVT.

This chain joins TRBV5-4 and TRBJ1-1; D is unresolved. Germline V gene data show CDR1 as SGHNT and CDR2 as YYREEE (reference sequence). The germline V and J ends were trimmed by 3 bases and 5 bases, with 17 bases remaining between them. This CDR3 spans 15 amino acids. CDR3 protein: CASSSPREGGTEAFF. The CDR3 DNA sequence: TGTGCCAGCAGCTCACCGAGGGAGGGAGGGACTGAAGCTTTCTTT.

CDR3 sequence (DNA): TGTGCCAGCAGCGTAGACAGGGCTGGGGCCAACGTCCTGACTTTC. Its protein product is CASSVDRAGANVLTF. The V and J genes are TRBV9 and TRBJ2-6, with D possibly being TRBD1 (6 bases). Between the trimmed V and J ends, which lost 0 bases and 2 bases, there was a span of 6 bases. The V gene's germline CDR1 is SGDLS and CDR2 YYNGEE. This CDR3 has 15 amino acids.

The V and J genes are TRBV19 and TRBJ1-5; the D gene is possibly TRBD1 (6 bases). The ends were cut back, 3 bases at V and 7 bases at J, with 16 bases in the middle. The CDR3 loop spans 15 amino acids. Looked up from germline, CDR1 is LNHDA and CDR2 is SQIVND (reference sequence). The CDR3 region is CASSIRGAGGQPQHF. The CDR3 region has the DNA TGTGCCAGTAGTATCCGGGGGGCTGGAGGCCAGCCCCAGCATTTT.

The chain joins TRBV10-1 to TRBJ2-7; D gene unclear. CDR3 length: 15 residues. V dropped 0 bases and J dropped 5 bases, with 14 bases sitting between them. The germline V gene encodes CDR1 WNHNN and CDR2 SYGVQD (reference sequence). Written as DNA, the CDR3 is TGCGCCAGCAGTGAGTCGAATTTTCCTAGGGACGAGCAGTACTTC. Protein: CASSESNFPRDEQYF.

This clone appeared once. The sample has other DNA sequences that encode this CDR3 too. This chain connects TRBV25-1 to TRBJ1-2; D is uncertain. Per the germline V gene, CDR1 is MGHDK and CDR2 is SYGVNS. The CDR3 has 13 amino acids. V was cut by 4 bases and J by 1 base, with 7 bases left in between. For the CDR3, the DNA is TGTGCCAGCAGTGGCGGATTTAACTATGGCTACACCTTC. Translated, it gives CASSGGFNYGYTF.

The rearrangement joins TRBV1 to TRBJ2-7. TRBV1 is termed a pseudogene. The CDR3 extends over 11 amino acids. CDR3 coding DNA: TGCACCAGCAGCCAAAGTTACGAGCAGTACTTC. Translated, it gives CTSSQSYEQYF.

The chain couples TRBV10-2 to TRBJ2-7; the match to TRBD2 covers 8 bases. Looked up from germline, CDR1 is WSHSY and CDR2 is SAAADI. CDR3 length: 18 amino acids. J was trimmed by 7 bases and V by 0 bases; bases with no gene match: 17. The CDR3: CASSESGGAGANSNEQYF. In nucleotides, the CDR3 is TGCGCCAGCAGTGAGTCCGGGGGAGCGGGAGCGAATTCGAATGAGCAGTACTTC.

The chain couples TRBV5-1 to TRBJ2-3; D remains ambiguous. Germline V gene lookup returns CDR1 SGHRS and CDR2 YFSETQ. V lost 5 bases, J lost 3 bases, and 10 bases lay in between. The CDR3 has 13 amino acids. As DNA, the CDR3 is TGCGCCAGCAGGTTTTTGAGGACAGATACGCAGTATTTT. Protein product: CASRFLRTDTQYF.

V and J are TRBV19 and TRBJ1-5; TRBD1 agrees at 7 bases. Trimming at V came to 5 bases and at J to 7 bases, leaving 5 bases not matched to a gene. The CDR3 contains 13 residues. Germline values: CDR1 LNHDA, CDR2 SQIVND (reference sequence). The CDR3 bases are TGTGCCAGTAGTGATACAGGGGTACAGCCCCAGCATTTT. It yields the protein CASSDTGVQPQHF. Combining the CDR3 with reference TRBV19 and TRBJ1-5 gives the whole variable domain DGGITQSPKYLFRKEGQNVTLSCEQNLNHDAMYWYRQDPGQGLRLIYYSQIVNDFQKGDIAEGYSVSREKKESFPLTVTSAQKNPTAFYLCASSDTGVQPQHFGDGTRLSIL.

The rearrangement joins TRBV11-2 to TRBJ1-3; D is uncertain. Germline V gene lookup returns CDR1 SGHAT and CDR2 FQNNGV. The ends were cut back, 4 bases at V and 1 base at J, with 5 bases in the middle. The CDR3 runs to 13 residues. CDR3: CASSYGSGNTIYF. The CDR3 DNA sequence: TGTGCCAGCAGCTATGGGTCTGGAAACACCATATATTTT. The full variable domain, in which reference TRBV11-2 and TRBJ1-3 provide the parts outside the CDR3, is EAGVAQSPRYKIIEKRQSVAFWCNPISGHATLYWYQQILGQGPKLLIQFQNNGVVDDSQLPKDRFSAERLKGVDSTLKIQPAKLEDSAVYLCASSYGSGNTIYFGEGSWLTVV.

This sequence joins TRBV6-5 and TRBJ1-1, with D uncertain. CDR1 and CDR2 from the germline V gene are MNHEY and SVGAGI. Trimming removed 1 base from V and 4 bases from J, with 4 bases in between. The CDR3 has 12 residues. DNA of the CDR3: TGTGCCAGCAGTTACTTCCTCACTGAAGCTTTCTTT. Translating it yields CASSYFLTEAFF.

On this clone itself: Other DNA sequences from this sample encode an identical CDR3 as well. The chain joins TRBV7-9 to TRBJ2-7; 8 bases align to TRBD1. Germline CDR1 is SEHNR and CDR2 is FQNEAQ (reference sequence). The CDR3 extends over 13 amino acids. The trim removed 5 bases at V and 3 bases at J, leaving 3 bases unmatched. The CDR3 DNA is TGTGCCAGCAGCCGAGACAGGGGCTACGAGCAGTACTTC. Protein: CASSRDRGYEQYF.

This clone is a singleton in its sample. The CDR3 DNA is TGTGCCAGCAGCTTAAATGGACGGGCTAATGAAAAACTGTTTTTT. Its protein product is CASSLNGRANEKLFF. This sequence joins TRBV7-3 and TRBJ1-4; D ambiguous. The CDR3 covers 15 residues. Germline V CDR1 and CDR2: SGHTA, FQGTGA. Trimming shortened V by 1 base and J by 3 bases, and 9 bases separated the two germline ends.

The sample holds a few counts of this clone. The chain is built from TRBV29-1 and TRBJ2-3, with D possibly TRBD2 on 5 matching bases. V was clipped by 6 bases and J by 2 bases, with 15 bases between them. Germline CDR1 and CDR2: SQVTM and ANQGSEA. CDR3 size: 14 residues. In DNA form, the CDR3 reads TGCAGCGTCGCGCCGAGGGTCGACACAGATACGCAGTATTTT. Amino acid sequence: CSVAPRVDTDTQYF.